This TCR beta chain is from a study of T cell repertoires in cytomegalovirus infection. Study details: It can be stated that public TCR beta signatures indicated CMV infection as well as a matching HLA type.

CDR1 SGHVS and CDR2 FQNEAQ come from the germline V gene. This CDR3 comprises 13 residues. Trimming pared 5 bases from V and 6 bases from J, leaving 13 bases between. Via MiXCR, TCRdb re-called the reads, giving one row per CDR3 protein. The sample holds fewer than 650,000 distinct CDR3 sequences, 40% seen once. Turning to this clonotype: Its antigen remains unidentified.

The rearrangement joins TRBV7-8 to TRBJ1-1; a possible D gene is TRBD1 (5 bases). The source material was cultured PBMCs, sampled from culture after CMV antigen stimulation. The receptor's source is a human donor in good health (CMV status not recorded). Some clones in this sample may be carry-over from other donors' samples. CDR3 loop: CASSVIGVPEAFF. DNA for the CDR3: TGTGCCAGCAGCGTGATAGGGGTGCCTGAAGCTTTCTTT.